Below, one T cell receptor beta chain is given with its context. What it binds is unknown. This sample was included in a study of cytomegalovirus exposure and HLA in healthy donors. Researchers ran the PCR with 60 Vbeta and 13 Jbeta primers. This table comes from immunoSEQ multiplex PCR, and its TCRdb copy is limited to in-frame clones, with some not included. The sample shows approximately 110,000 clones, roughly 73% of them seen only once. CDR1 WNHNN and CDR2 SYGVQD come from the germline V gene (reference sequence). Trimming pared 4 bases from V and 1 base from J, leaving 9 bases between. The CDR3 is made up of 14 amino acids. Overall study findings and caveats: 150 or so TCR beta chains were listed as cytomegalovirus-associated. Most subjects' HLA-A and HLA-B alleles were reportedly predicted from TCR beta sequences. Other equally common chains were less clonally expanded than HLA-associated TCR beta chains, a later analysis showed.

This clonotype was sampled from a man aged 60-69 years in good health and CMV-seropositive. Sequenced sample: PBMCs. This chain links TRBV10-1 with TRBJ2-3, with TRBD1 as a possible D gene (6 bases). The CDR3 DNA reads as TGCGCCAGCAGTGGGGCAGGGGGCACAGATACGCAGTATTTT. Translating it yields CASSGAGGTDTQYF.